This passage covers 10 T cell receptor beta chains from one sample sequenced in a study of T cell changes during pregnancy in multiple sclerosis. Clones were sequenced by immunoSEQ multiplex PCR, and TCRdb holds only the in-frame ones, with some missing. The sample records over 100,000 clones, approximately 90% being singletons. This specimen consisted of peripheral blood, obtained in the third trimester of pregnancy. Receptors originate from a female donor with multiple sclerosis, enrolled in a pregnancy study.

This clone was detected only once. The chain combines TRBV2 with TRBJ2-1; D uncertain. Germline V gene lookup returns CDR1 SNHLY and CDR2 FYNNEI. The CDR3 spans 13 residues. Trimming took 1 base from V and 7 from J, leaving 8 bases between them. CDR3 nucleotide sequence: TGTGCCAGCAGTGAAGAGCGTGGTAATGAGCAGTTCTTC. This sequence encodes CASSEERGNEQFF.

The chain carries TRBV7-7 and TRBJ1-6, with D tentatively TRBD1 (6 bases). V was cut by 1 base and J by 5 bases, with 9 bases left in between. Germline V CDR1 and CDR2: SSHAT, FNYEAQ (reference sequence). This CDR3 region has 15 residues. This CDR3 is CASSLGAGDNSPLHF. In nucleotides, the CDR3 is TGTGCCAGCAGCTTAGGAGCAGGGGATAATTCACCCCTCCACTTT.

This clone showed up just once. V usage is TRBV19 and J usage is TRBJ2-5, with 11 bases fitting TRBD2. The CDR3 extends over 15 amino acids. CDR1 is LNHDA, CDR2 SQIVND, per germline (reference sequence). J was trimmed by 3 bases and V by 0 bases; bases with no gene match: 0. CDR3 amino acids: CASSIEGLAEETQYF. The CDR3 DNA is TGTGCCAGTAGTATAGAGGGACTAGCGGAAGAGACCCAGTACTTC.

V and J are TRBV27 and TRBJ2-2; possibly TRBD1 for D (6 bases). Deletions cut 5 bases from V and 3 bases from J, with 16 bases between. Germline V gene lookup returns CDR1 MNHEY and CDR2 SMNVEV (reference sequence). The CDR3 runs to 16 residues. The CDR3 protein is CASSQQRGQYTGELFF. CDR3 DNA sequence: TGTGCCAGCAGTCAACAAAGGGGACAATACACCGGGGAGCTGTTTTTT.

The chain combines TRBV5-1 with TRBJ2-3; 13 positions agree with TRBD2. Losses at the gene ends were 1 base for V and 4 bases for J; bases not matched to a gene: 0. The CDR3 is made up of 15 amino acids. Per the germline V gene, CDR1 is SGHRS and CDR2 is YFSETQ. The CDR3 nucleotides are TGCGCCAGCAGCTTGACTAGCGGGGGGGCAGATACGCAGTATTTT. This translates into CASSLTSGGADTQYF.

This chain links TRBV19 with TRBJ2-2, with a possible D match to TRBD1 (6 bases). CDR3 size: 14 residues. Trimming took off 5 bases at V and 1 base at J, with 8 bases between the two ends. The germline V gene encodes CDR1 LNHDA and CDR2 SQIVND (reference sequence). CDR3 DNA sequence: TGTGCCAGTAGTCGGGACAAGAACACCGGGGAGCTGTTTTTT. Translating it yields CASSRDKNTGELFF.

The table lists this clone with a count of one. The J gene is TRBJ2-1, the V gene TRBV5-4; TRBD2 matches 7 bases. Trimming removed 0 bases from V and 8 bases from J; junction bases left unmatched: 2. The CDR3 has 13 residues. Germline V gives CDR1 SGHNT, CDR2 YYREEE (reference sequence). The CDR3 coding sequence is TGTGCCAGCAGCTTGGGTGGGGGGGATGAGCAGTTCTTC. Translation: CASSLGGGDEQFF.

The chain is built from TRBV30 and TRBJ2-5, with TRBD2 matching 9 bases. This CDR3 spans 16 amino acids. The J segment lost 5 bases and the V segment lost 4 bases, leaving 14 bases of the junction unmatched. Germline assignment: CDR1 GTSNPN and CDR2 SVGIG (reference sequence). CDR3 region: CAWMGGSSGAGETQYF. The CDR3 nucleotides are TGTGCCTGGATGGGGGGGTCTAGCGGGGCGGGGGAGACCCAGTACTTC.

This chain links TRBV6-5 with TRBJ1-2; maybe TRBD1 (6 bases). The germline V gene has CDR1 MNHEY and CDR2 SVGAGI. Trimming cost V 4 bases and J 4 bases, with 16 bases left between them. The length of the CDR3 is 15 residues. CDR3 in DNA: TGTGCCAGCAGTTCCCGGACAGAGGATTTCTATGGCTACACCTTC. Amino acid sequence: CASSSRTEDFYGYTF.

The chain links TRBV7-9 to TRBJ1-5; D gene ambiguous. The germline CDR1 and CDR2 sequences are SEHNR and FQNEAQ (reference sequence). V was trimmed by 0 bases and J by 0 bases, leaving 6 bases between them. The CDR3 has 15 amino acids. Here the CDR3 DNA reads TGTGCCAGCAGCTTAGCTAACTCTAGCAATCAGCCCCAGCATTTT. Protein sequence: CASSLANSSNQPQHF. The full variable domain, with the rest looked up from reference TRBV7-9 and TRBJ1-5, is DTGVSQNPRHKITKRGQNVTFRCDPISEHNRLYWYRQTLGQGPEFLTYFQNEAQLEKSRLLSDRFSAERPKGSFSTLEIQRTEQGDSAMYLCASSLANSSNQPQHFGDGTRLSIL.